This passage covers 15 T cell receptor beta chains from one sample sequenced in a study of Ad26.COV2.S vaccination and SARS-CoV-2 variants. Treatment given: over 15 received Ad26.COV2.S at low or high dose, single or two shots; 5 received placebo; per-sample allocation not given. Sample collection was performed on day 63 after the first vaccine or placebo injection. Only in-frame clones appear in the TCRdb table, and some are missing; sequencing was by immunoSEQ multiplex PCR. The table has roughly 320,000 clones, roughly 86% seen once. The sequencing used peripheral blood, collected in a trial of Ad26.COV2.S vaccine versus placebo. Every receptor here comes from a person between 18 and 60 years old who received the Ad26.COV2.S COVID-19 vaccine or a placebo.

V usage is TRBV18 and J usage is TRBJ1-4; 7 bases are a match to TRBD1. Germline trimming cut 3 bases from V and 4 bases from J; bases unmatched to any gene: 5. This CDR3 has 15 residues. CDR1 and CDR2 from the germline V gene are KGHSH and LQKENI. The CDR3 region is CASSPNRGFNEKLFF. The CDR3, as DNA: TGTGCCAGCTCACCGAACAGGGGCTTTAATGAAAAACTGTTTTTT.

A single count supports this clone. The CDR3 nucleotides read TGTGCCAGCAGCCAAGATGGGGGCGGCGCTAGCGGGCCGAGGGGTGAGCAGTTCTTC. This translates into CASSQDGGGASGPRGEQFF. V and J are TRBV4-2 and TRBJ2-1; 8 positions match TRBD2. The CDR3 runs to 19 residues. Germline V gene sequence: CDR1 LGHNA, CDR2 YNFKEQ. After removal of 0 bases from V and 9 bases from J, the junction contained 19 bases not matched to a gene.

In its sample, this clone was seen many times. The chain links TRBV5-1 to TRBJ2-5; 7 nucleotides agree with TRBD1. The CDR3 is 18 amino acids. J gave up 0 bases and V 4 bases, and 15 bases lay outside the gene matches. The germline gives CDR1 SGHRS, CDR2 YFSETQ. In DNA form, the CDR3 reads TGCGCCAGCAGCCCAGGGGGATGGGTGGGAAGGTACCAAGAGACCCAGTACTTC. Its protein product is CASSPGGWVGRYQETQYF.

This chain connects TRBV30 to TRBJ1-4; no clear D gene. CDR1 is GTSNPN, CDR2 SVGIG, per germline (reference sequence). This CDR3 comprises 11 residues. The V end was cut by 3 bases, the J end by 6 bases, with 5 bases between. The CDR3, as DNA: TGTGCCTGGAGCTGGGATGAAAAACTGTTTTTT. Amino acid sequence: CAWSWDEKLFF.

This clone was found once. The chain uses TRBV18 and TRBJ2-3; 11 bases agree with TRBD2. V gave up 1 base and J gave up 4 bases; unmatched junction bases: 10. Per germline, CDR1 KGHSH and CDR2 LQKENI. The CDR3 totals 18 residues. The chain's CDR3 is CASSPLPSGGISPDTQYF. Here the CDR3 DNA reads TGTGCCAGCTCACCACTCCCTAGCGGGGGGATCTCCCCAGATACGCAGTATTTT.

The rearrangement joins TRBV18 to TRBJ1-3; no definite D call. Trimming pared 6 bases from V and 0 bases from J, leaving 12 bases between. The germline gives CDR1 KGHSH, CDR2 LQKENI. There are 15 residues in the CDR3. CDR3 sequence: CASSSPGPSGNTIYF. In nucleotides, the CDR3 is TGTGCCAGCTCGTCGCCGGGTCCCTCTGGAAACACCATATATTTT.

The CDR3 is CASSSGVYEQYF. Here the CDR3 DNA reads TGCGCCAGCAGCTCAGGGGTCTACGAGCAGTACTTC. The rearrangement uses TRBV5-1 and TRBJ2-7; possible D gene TRBD1, 6 bases. With 3 bases removed from V and 3 bases from J, the gap between germline ends came to 7 bases. The CDR3 consists of 12 residues. Germline V lookup: CDR1 SGHRS, CDR2 YFSETQ.

J is TRBJ2-7 and V is TRBV7-9; D perhaps matches TRBD1 (6 bases). V was trimmed by 2 bases and J by 5 bases, leaving 10 bases between them. From germline, CDR1 is SEHNR and CDR2 FQNEAQ (reference sequence). The CDR3 totals 13 residues. The CDR3 loop is CASSLLGAHEQYF. CDR3 bases: TGTGCCAGCAGCTTACTGGGGGCCCACGAGCAGTACTTC.

The V gene is TRBV27, the J gene TRBJ1-1; 7 bases fit TRBD1. Trimming removed 1 base from V and 3 bases from J; junction bases left unmatched: 2. CDR3 size: 14 residues. The germline CDR1 and CDR2 sequences are MNHEY and SMNVEV (reference sequence). CDR3 amino acids: CASSLFGQDTEAFF. The CDR3 DNA reads TGTGCCAGCAGTTTATTCGGACAGGACACTGAAGCTTTCTTT.

Notes on this clone: The same CDR3 arises from other DNA sequences in this sample as well. The V gene is TRBV19, the J gene TRBJ1-3, with TRBD1 as a possible D gene (5 bases). Per the germline V gene, CDR1 is LNHDA and CDR2 is SQIVND (reference sequence). The CDR3 length is 14 residues. Deletions cut 3 bases from V and 3 bases from J, with 9 bases between. CDR3 DNA: TGTGCCAGTAGTATTAGGGACGGTGGAAACACCATATATTTT. Translation gives CASSIRDGGNTIYF.

The genes are TRBV5-1 and TRBJ2-2; TRBD1 is a possible D gene (8 bases). Germline CDR1 and CDR2: SGHRS and YFSETQ. There are 14 residues in the CDR3. The V end lost 4 bases, the J end lost 7 bases, and 14 bases lay between the germline ends. CDR3 bases: TGCGCCAGCAGCCTGGACAGGGAGGGCGGGGAGCTGTTTTTT. As protein: CASSLDREGGELFF.

The CDR3 DNA reads TGCGCCAGCAGCTTGGGATTAGCTGGGGTAAATGAGCAGTTCTTC. This encodes CASSLGLAGVNEQFF. This chain links TRBV5-1 with TRBJ2-1; D is unresolved. Trimming pared 0 bases from V and 7 bases from J, leaving 14 bases between. Germline CDR1 reads SGHRS; CDR2 reads YFSETQ. This CDR3 is 15 amino acids long.

This chain joins TRBV4-3 and TRBJ2-2; 7 bases match TRBD2. Germline assignment: CDR1 LGHNA and CDR2 YSLEER. The V and J ends lost 1 base and 0 bases, in that order; junction bases with no gene match: 2. The CDR3 extends over 16 amino acids. CDR3 region: CASSQGAGANTGELFF. The CDR3 nucleotides read TGCGCCAGCAGCCAAGGGGCGGGGGCGAACACCGGGGAGCTGTTTTTT.

CDR3 sequence: CAWSVRASGPEYNEQFF. The CDR3 DNA sequence: TGTGCCTGGAGTGTAAGGGCTAGCGGACCTGAGTACAATGAGCAGTTCTTC. The rearrangement joins TRBV30 to TRBJ2-1; the match to TRBD2 covers 7 bases. This CDR3 region has 17 residues. The V gene's germline CDR1 is GTSNPN and CDR2 SVGIG (reference sequence). The V gene end was trimmed by 0 bases and the J gene end by 4 bases; junction bases not matched to a gene: 12.

This clone was seen only once. The chain joins TRBV5-5 to TRBJ2-5; D is undetermined. With 0 bases removed from V and 4 bases from J, the gap between germline ends came to 4 bases. CDR3 length: 12 amino acids. Germline assignment: CDR1 SGHKS and CDR2 YYEKEE (reference sequence). This CDR3 is CASSLATETQYF. In nucleotides, the CDR3 is TGTGCCAGCAGCTTGGCTACAGAGACCCAGTACTTC.